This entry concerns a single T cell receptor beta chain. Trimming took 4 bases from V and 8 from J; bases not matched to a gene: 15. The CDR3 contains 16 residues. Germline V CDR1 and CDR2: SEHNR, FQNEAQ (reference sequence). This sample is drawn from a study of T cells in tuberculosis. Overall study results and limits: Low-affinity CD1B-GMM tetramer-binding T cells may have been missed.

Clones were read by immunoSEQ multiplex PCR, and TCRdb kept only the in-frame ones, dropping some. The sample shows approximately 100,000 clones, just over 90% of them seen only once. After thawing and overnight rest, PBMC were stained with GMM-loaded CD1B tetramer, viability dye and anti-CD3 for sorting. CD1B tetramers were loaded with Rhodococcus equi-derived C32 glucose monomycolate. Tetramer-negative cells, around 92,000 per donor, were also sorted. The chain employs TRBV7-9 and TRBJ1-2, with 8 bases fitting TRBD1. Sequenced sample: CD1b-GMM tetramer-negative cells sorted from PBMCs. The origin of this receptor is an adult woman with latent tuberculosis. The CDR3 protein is CASSSEVGTGRRGYTF. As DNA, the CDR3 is TGTGCCAGCAGCTCCGAAGTCGGGACAGGCAGACGGGGCTACACCTTC. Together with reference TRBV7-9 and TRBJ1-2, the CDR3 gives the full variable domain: DTGVSQNPRHKITKRGQNVTFRCDPISEHNRLYWYRQTLGQGPEFLTYFQNEAQLEKSRLLSDRFSAERPKGSFSTLEIQRTEQGDSAMYLCASSSEVGTGRRGYTFGSGTRLTVV.